Listed below are T cell receptor beta chains from one sample, sequenced in a study of CXCR3-negative and CXCR3-positive naive CD8 T cells. Reanalyzing the 5' RACE reads, TCRdb keeps one entry per CDR3 protein, without DNA. This table holds about 120,000 distinct CDR3 sequences. What was sequenced was naive CXCR3+ CD8+ T cells from blood. Receptors were obtained from a human donor in good health. Some clones in this sample may be carry-over from other donors' samples. Each CDR3 is given with its conserved first and last residue.

v_call	j_call	cdr3_aa
TRBV20-1	TRBJ2-2	CSALLAGGYTGELFF
TRBV29-1	TRBJ2-7	CSVAVTGGDEQYF
TRBV7-2	TRBJ2-1	CASSSVGLTMNEQFF
TRBV28	TRBJ2-7	CAITTGVEQYF
TRBV5-6	TRBJ2-7	CASSLGGTEQYF
TRBV7-7	TRBJ2-3	CASSLALGAGGTDTQYF
TRBV14	TRBJ2-1	CASSQASSNEQFF
TRBV7-7	TRBJ2-5	CASRPSGAEYQETQYF
TRBV20-1	TRBJ2-2	CSARDPGPYTGELFF
TRBV11-2	TRBJ2-1	CASSPDPGSYNEQFF
TRBV7-2	TRBJ2-7	CASSFGLAYYEQYF
TRBV3-1	TRBJ1-2	CASSQDWRAHGYTF
TRBV4-1	TRBJ1-1	CASSQAKTGTPEAFF
TRBV29-1	TRBJ2-7	CSVEGTSFEQYF